This TCR beta chain derives from a study of Ad26.COV2.S vaccination and SARS-CoV-2 variants. To note about this clone: The sample contains more than one DNA sequence encoding this CDR3.

There are 12 residues in the CDR3. Trimming pared 0 bases from V and 4 bases from J, leaving 4 bases between. CDR1 SGHDT and CDR2 YYEEEE come from the germline V gene. Regarding treatment: some 20 received Ad26.COV2.S at low or high dose, single or two shots; 5 received placebo; per-sample allocation not given. Day 63 after the first vaccine or placebo injection was the time point for sampling. Produced via immunoSEQ multiplex PCR; TCRdb's table is partial and in-frame only. Of around 380,000 clones listed, about 85% are singletons. The source material was peripheral blood, sampled in a trial of Ad26.COV2.S vaccine versus placebo. This chain links TRBV5-6 with TRBJ1-2; D remains unclear. The clonotype originates from a person aged 18 to 65 who received the Ad26.COV2.S COVID-19 vaccine or a placebo. The CDR3 sequence: CASSLVGYGYTF. The CDR3 DNA reads as TGTGCCAGCAGCTTGGTGGGCTATGGCTACACCTTC.